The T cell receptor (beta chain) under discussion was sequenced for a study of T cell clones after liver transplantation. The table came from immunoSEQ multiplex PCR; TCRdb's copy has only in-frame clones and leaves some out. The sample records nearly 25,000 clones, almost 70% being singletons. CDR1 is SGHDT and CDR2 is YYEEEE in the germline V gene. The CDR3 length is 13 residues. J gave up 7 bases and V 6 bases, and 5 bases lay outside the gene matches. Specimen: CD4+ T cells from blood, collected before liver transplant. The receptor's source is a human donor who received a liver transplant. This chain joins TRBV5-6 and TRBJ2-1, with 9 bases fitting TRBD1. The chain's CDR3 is CASTQGAQNEQFF. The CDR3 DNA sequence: TGTGCCAGCACACAGGGGGCGCAGAATGAGCAGTTCTTC.